The clone carrying this TCR beta chain has a count of ten or more. Its antigen is unknown. The data are from a study of metastatic and nonmetastatic thyroid tumors. Study summary: Where malignant and benign thyroid patients were concerned, repertoires were compared across blood and tumor or nodule tissue. Overall study results and limits: Compared with benign nodules, malignant thyroid tumors were reported to have significantly higher TCR beta diversity in both blood and tumor.

With MiXCR, TCRdb called clones anew from the PCR reads. This repertoire shows fewer than 25,000 clones, roughly 15% found once; its top ten account for more than 12%. Patients were all untreated before their thyroid surgery. The sequenced material came from tumor tissue. This receptor was identified in a female donor with papillary thyroid cancer or a benign thyroid nodule (not recorded which). Some clones in this sample may be carry-over from other donors' samples.

The CDR3 reads CASSQVIGQTAYGYTF. CDR3 nucleotide sequence: TGCGCCAGCAGCCAAGTCATCGGACAGACAGCCTATGGCTACACCTTC. This chain connects TRBV4-1 to TRBJ1-2, with D possibly TRBD1 on 6 matching bases. The CDR3 consists of 16 residues. V shed 1 base and J shed 4 bases, with 16 bases lying between them. Germline V gene sequence: CDR1 MGHRA, CDR2 YSYEKL.